These 22 T cell receptor beta chains came from one sample sequenced in a study of T cells in Graves' hyperthyroidism and ophthalmopathy. RNA transcripts served as the template for amplifying TCR beta CDR3 regions. Initially, a first-round RT-PCR of the TCR CDR3 employed the HTBI primer set. TCRdb reanalysed the multiplex PCR reads using MiXCR and keeps one entry per CDR3 protein. This table holds about half a million distinct CDR3 sequences, about a fifth found once. What was sequenced was blood. These receptors all come from a young man with Graves' hyperthyroidism.

This clonotype was detected ten times or more. The rearrangement links TRBV30 to TRBJ2-2; 7 bases are a match to TRBD2. This CDR3 has 16 residues. J lost 1 base, V lost 3 bases, and 8 bases had no gene match. The germline V gene has CDR1 GTSNPN and CDR2 SVGIG (reference sequence). The CDR3 DNA follows: TGTGCCTGGAGCTCTGGGCGGGAGATGAACACCGGGGAGCTGTTTTTT. Protein sequence: CAWSSGREMNTGELFF.

This clonotype has only a few counts. V and J are TRBV4-1 and TRBJ1-3, with 9 bases fitting TRBD1. The CDR3 covers 17 residues. Trimming cost V 1 base and J 5 bases; bases outside gene matches: 9. The V gene's germline CDR1 is MGHRA and CDR2 YSYEKL. The CDR3 nucleotides are TGCGCCAGCAGCCAAGGACAGACAGGGGGACTTAGAAACACCATATATTTT. It translates to CASSQGQTGGLRNTIYF.

V and J are TRBV5-1 and TRBJ1-1; tentative D call: TRBD1 (5 bases). Trimming left V 0 bases short and J 7 bases short, with 10 bases between. The CDR3 covers 13 residues. Germline loops: CDR1 SGHRS, CDR2 YFSETQ. CDR3 loop: CASSLATGYEAFF. The CDR3 nucleotides read TGCGCCAGCAGCTTGGCAACAGGATATGAAGCTTTCTTT.

This clonotype was seen repeatedly, ten times or more. The rearrangement uses TRBV7-9 and TRBJ2-5; a weak D match, TRBD1 (6 bases). Germline V CDR1 and CDR2: SEHNR, FQNEAQ (reference sequence). Between the trimmed V and J ends, which lost 8 bases and 5 bases, there was a span of 15 bases. The CDR3 is 13 amino acids. CDR3 region: CASGASGAETQYF. The CDR3 DNA follows: TGTGCCAGCGGTGCATCAGGGGCCGAGACCCAGTACTTC.

The rearrangement joins TRBV29-1 to TRBJ2-2; maybe TRBD1 (5 bases). CDR3 length: 14 residues. Trimming shortened V by 4 bases and J by 5 bases, and 14 bases separated the two germline ends. Per the germline V gene, CDR1 is SQVTM and CDR2 is ANQGSEA. The CDR3: CSVVYQGWTGELFF. Here the CDR3 DNA reads TGCAGCGTTGTTTACCAGGGTTGGACCGGGGAGCTGTTTTTT.

This clonotype was detected ten times or more. The CDR3 is CASSLSGRGLDGYTF. As DNA, the CDR3 is TGTGCCAGCAGCTTGTCGGGGCGGGGCCTGGATGGCTACACCTTC. The chain joins TRBV5-6 to TRBJ1-2, with a weak D call TRBD1 (5 bases). Germline V CDR1 and CDR2: SGHDT, YYEEEE. Trimming shortened V by 1 base and J by 6 bases, and 16 bases separated the two germline ends. The CDR3 runs 15 residues.

The sample holds many counts of this clonotype. The genes are TRBV6-5 and TRBJ2-2; D not resolved. CDR1 MNHEY and CDR2 SVGAGI come from the germline V gene. Trimming took off 4 bases at V and 0 bases at J, with 9 bases between the two ends. This CDR3 has 15 amino acids. DNA of the CDR3: TGTGCCAGCAGTTGGCTCCCCGCGAACACCGGGGAGCTGTTTTTT. Translation: CASSWLPANTGELFF.

The chain is built from TRBV12-3 or TRBV12-4 and TRBJ2-2; 12 positions agree with TRBD1. The CDR3 spans 15 residues. V lost 6 bases to trimming and J lost 8 bases; unmatched junction nucleotides: 7. The DNA of the CDR3 is TGTGCCAGCAGGCCCGGGACAGGGGGCAGGGGGGAGCTGTTTTTT. The encoded protein is CASRPGTGGRGELFF.

This clonotype occurred many times. The chain joins TRBV6-1 to TRBJ1-1; D is undetermined. The CDR3 consists of 15 residues. CDR1 MNHNS and CDR2 SASEGT come from the germline V gene. Trimming stripped 6 bases from V and 3 bases from J, with 17 bases between. DNA of the CDR3: TGTGCCAGCAGCAACTTCCAGGTTCCAGACACTGAAGCTTTCTTT. It translates to CASSNFQVPDTEAFF.

This chain uses TRBV3-1 with TRBJ1-1; D uncertain. This CDR3 spans 14 amino acids. V was shortened by 4 bases and J by 4 bases, with 13 bases between the two germline ends. Germline V gene data show CDR1 as LGHDT and CDR2 as YNNKEL (reference sequence). The CDR3 DNA reads as TGTGCCAGCAGCCCATTGCGACTGTCCACTGAAGCTTTCTTT. Residues: CASSPLRLSTEAFF.

This clonotype was counted a few times. The rearrangement joins TRBV5-1 to TRBJ2-7, with no clear D. CDR1 is SGHRS, CDR2 YFSETQ, per germline. V was pared by 2 bases and J by 2 bases, with 11 bases between. This CDR3 contains 14 residues. The CDR3 loop reads CASSFFGSTYEQYF. The CDR3 DNA sequence: TGCGCCAGCAGCTTCTTTGGCAGTACCTACGAGCAGTACTTC.

The V and J genes are TRBV2 and TRBJ2-7, with a possible D match to TRBD2 (6 bases). This CDR3 region has 17 residues. In germline, CDR1 is SNHLY, CDR2 FYNNEI. V dropped 4 bases and J dropped 3 bases, with 22 bases sitting between them. The CDR3 DNA reads as TGTGCCAGCAGTGGGGCCCCAGGGAGGACTTTGGGCTACGAGCAGTACTTC. Translated, it gives CASSGAPGRTLGYEQYF.

This clonotype was observed at least ten times. The rearrangement uses TRBV6-1 and TRBJ2-7; D perhaps matches TRBD2 (6 bases). Germline V gene lookup returns CDR1 MNHNS and CDR2 SASEGT. V was shortened by 8 bases and J by 3 bases, with 17 bases between the two germline ends. The CDR3 covers 14 residues. CDR3 nucleotides: TGTGCCAGCCGTCGGGGGACCTTAAACTACGAGCAGTACTTC. Translation gives CASRRGTLNYEQYF.

This clonotype was detected many times. The rearrangement joins TRBV6-1 to TRBJ2-2; D uncertain. This CDR3 is 15 amino acids long. V was cut by 3 bases and J by 5 bases, with 13 bases left in between. Germline assignment: CDR1 MNHNS and CDR2 SASEGT. The CDR3: CASSEGRVRTGELFF. The CDR3 DNA sequence: TGTGCCAGCAGTGAGGGTCGGGTGCGGACCGGGGAGCTGTTTTTT.

The sample holds many counts of this clonotype. The rearrangement uses TRBV6-1 and TRBJ1-2; D is possibly TRBD1 (5 bases). Germline CDR1 and CDR2: MNHNS and SASEGT. Trimming took off 4 bases at V and 4 bases at J, with 16 bases between the two ends. This CDR3 comprises 15 residues. CDR3: CASSGEQEFFYGYTF. CDR3 bases: TGTGCCAGCAGTGGCGAACAGGAGTTCTTCTATGGCTACACCTTC.

The table lists this clonotype with many counts. Germline is not matched at one junction end, which may reflect a read error. The V gene is TRBV6-5, the J gene TRBJ2-7; 10 bases map to TRBD1. CDR3 size: 15 residues. The germline V gene has CDR1 MNHEY and CDR2 SVGAGI. The CDR3 loop is CASSTAGTGDYEQYF. The DNA for the CDR3 is TGTGCCAGCAGTACTGCCGGGACAGGGGACTACGAACAGTACTTC.

This clonotype is a singleton in its sample. This chain joins TRBV7-9 and TRBJ1-1; perhaps TRBD1 as D (5 bases). CDR1 and CDR2 from the germline V gene are SEHNR and FQNEAQ (reference sequence). V lost 0 bases and J lost 5, with 10 bases in between. The length of the CDR3 is 14 residues. DNA for the CDR3: TGTGCCAGCAGCTTAGCGCCGGGGCGAACTGAAGCTTTCTTT. Residues: CASSLAPGRTEAFF.

In this sample, this clonotype turned up many times. The chain combines TRBV15 with TRBJ2-7; D call uncertain. CDR1 and CDR2 (germline): LNHNV, YYDKDF (reference sequence). The CDR3 loop spans 15 amino acids. The V gene lost 0 bases and the J gene lost 6 bases, with 15 bases spanning the gap. CDR3 loop: CATSRDRAVVREQYF. In DNA, the CDR3 is TGTGCCACCAGCAGAGATCGGGCGGTAGTTCGCGAGCAGTACTTC. Filled out from reference TRBV15 and TRBJ2-7, the complete variable domain reads DAMVIQNPRYQVTQFGKPVTLSCSQTLNHNVMYWYQQKSSQAPKLLFHYYDKDFNNEADTPDNFQSRRPNTSFCFLDIRSPGLGDTAMYLCATSRDRAVVREQYFGPGTRLTVT.

This clonotype has at least ten counts. The V call is TRBV6-1, the J call TRBJ1-2; a weak D match, TRBD1 (5 bases). The CDR3 has 14 amino acids. Germline V gene lookup returns CDR1 MNHNS and CDR2 SASEGT. V lost 5 bases and J lost 4, with 14 bases in between. The CDR3 region is CASSQPGRVYGYTF. The CDR3 DNA reads as TGTGCCAGCAGTCAACCGGGACGAGTCTATGGCTACACCTTC.

This chain links TRBV2 with TRBJ2-7; no clear D gene. Trimming took 1 base from V and 12 from J, leaving 16 bases between them. This CDR3 has 13 residues. Germline V gene data show CDR1 as SNHLY and CDR2 as FYNNEI. Written as DNA, the CDR3 is TGTGCCAGCAGTGAAGTCGCCAGCCCTGGTAGGTACTTC. Encoded protein: CASSEVASPGRYF.

This clonotype was detected ten times or more. The chain uses TRBV15 and TRBJ1-5; 7 bases map to TRBD1. V lost 1 base to trimming and J lost 7 bases; unmatched junction nucleotides: 4. From germline, CDR1 is LNHNV and CDR2 YYDKDF (reference sequence). The CDR3 has 14 residues. The CDR3 sequence is CATSRVRGYQPQHF. The CDR3 nucleotides are TGTGCCACCAGCAGAGTCAGGGGGTACCAGCCCCAGCATTTT. Full variable domain (missing parts from reference TRBV15 and TRBJ1-5): DAMVIQNPRYQVTQFGKPVTLSCSQTLNHNVMYWYQQKSSQAPKLLFHYYDKDFNNEADTPDNFQSRRPNTSFCFLDIRSPGLGDTAMYLCATSRVRGYQPQHFGDGTRLSIL.

This clonotype was recorded a few times. The V gene is TRBV28, the J gene TRBJ2-5; maybe TRBD1 (6 bases). This CDR3 has 13 residues. With 2 bases removed from V and 4 bases from J, the gap between germline ends came to 8 bases. Germline V lookup: CDR1 MDHEN, CDR2 SYDVKM. CDR3 region: CASSLIQGETQYF. For the CDR3, the DNA is TGTGCCAGCAGTTTAATACAGGGAGAGACCCAGTACTTC.